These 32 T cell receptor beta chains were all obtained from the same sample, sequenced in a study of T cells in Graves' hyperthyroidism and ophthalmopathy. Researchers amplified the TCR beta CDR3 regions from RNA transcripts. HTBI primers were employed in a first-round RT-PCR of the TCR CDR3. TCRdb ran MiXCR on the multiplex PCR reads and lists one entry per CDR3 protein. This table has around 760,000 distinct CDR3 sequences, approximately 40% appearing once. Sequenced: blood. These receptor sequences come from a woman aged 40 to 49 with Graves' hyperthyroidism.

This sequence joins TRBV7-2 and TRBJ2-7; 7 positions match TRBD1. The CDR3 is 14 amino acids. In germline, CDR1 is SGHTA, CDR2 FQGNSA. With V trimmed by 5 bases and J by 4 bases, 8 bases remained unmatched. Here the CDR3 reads CASSQDRVSYEQYF. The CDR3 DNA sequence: TGTGCCAGCAGCCAAGACAGGGTTTCGTACGAGCAGTACTTC.

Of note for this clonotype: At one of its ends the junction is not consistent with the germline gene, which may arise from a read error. The CDR3 DNA follows: TGCGCCAGCAGCCAAGTACTAGCCGGCGGGGAGCTGTTTTTT. Translated, it gives CASSQVLAGGELFF. The chain couples TRBV7-9 to TRBJ2-2, with a tentative D call TRBD2 (6 bases). Looked up from germline, CDR1 is SEHNR and CDR2 is FQNEAQ (reference sequence). The CDR3 has 14 residues.

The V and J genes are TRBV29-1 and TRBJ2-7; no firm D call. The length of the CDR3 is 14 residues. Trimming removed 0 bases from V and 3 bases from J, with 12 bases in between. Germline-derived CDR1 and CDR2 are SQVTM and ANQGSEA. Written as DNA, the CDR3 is TGCAGCGTTGAAGATCTCGGGTCGGGCTACGAGCAGTACTTC. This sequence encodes CSVEDLGSGYEQYF.

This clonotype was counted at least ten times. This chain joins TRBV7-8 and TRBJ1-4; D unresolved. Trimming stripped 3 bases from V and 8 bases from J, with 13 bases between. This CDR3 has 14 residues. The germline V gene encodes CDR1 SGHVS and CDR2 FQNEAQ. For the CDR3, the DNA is TGTGCCAGCAGCTTTGGGCAGAATCTCGAAAAACTGTTTTTT. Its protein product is CASSFGQNLEKLFF.

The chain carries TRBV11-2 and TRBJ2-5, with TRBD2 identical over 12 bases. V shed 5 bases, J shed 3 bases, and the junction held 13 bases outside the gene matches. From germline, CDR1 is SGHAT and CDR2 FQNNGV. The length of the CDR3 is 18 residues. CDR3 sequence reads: CASSPPWRTSGIEETQYF. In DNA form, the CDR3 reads TGTGCCAGCAGCCCCCCCTGGAGGACTAGCGGGATTGAAGAGACCCAGTACTTC.

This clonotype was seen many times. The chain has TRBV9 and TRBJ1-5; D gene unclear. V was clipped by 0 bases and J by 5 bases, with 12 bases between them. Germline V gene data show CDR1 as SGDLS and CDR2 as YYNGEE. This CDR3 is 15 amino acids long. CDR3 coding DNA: TGTGCCAGCAGCGTAGATGGCCGGACGTATCAGCCCCAGCATTTT. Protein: CASSVDGRTYQPQHF.

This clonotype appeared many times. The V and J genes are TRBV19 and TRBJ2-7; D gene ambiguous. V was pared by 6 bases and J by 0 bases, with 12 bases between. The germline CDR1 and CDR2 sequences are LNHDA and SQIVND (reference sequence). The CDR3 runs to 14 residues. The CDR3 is CASSVDARSYEQYF. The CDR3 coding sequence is TGTGCCAGTAGCGTTGACGCACGCTCCTACGAGCAGTACTTC.

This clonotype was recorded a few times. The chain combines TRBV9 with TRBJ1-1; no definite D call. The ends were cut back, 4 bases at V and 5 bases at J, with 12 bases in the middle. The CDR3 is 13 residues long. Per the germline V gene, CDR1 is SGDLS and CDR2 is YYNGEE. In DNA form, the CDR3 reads TGTGCCAGCAGCCAATTTTTAGGGACTGAAGCTTTCTTT. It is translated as CASSQFLGTEAFF.

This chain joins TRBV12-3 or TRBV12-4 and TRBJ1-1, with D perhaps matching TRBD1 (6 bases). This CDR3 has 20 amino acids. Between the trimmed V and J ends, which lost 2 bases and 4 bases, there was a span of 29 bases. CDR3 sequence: CASSLQKYRRPGDSGTEAFF. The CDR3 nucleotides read TGTGCCAGCAGTTTACAAAAGTATCGACGGCCAGGGGATAGTGGCACTGAAGCTTTCTTT.

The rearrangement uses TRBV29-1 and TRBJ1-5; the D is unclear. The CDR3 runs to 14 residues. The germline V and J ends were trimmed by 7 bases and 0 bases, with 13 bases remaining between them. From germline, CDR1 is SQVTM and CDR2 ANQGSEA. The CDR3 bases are TGCAGCGCCTCGGACGGCTATAGCAATCAGCCCCAGCATTTT. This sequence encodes CSASDGYSNQPQHF.

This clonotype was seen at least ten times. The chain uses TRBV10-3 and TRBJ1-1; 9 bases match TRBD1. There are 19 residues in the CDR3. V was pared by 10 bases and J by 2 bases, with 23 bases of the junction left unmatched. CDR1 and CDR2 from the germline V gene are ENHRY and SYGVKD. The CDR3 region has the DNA TGTGCCACCACGAGCCGACCAAATACAGGGGGCAACAGAAACACTGAAGCTTTCTTT. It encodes CATTSRPNTGGNRNTEAFF.

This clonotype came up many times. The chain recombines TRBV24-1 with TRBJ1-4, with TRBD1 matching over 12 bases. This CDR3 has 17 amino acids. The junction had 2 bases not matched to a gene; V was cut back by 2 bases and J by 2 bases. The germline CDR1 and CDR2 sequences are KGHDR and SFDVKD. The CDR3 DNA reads TGTGCCACCAGTGATTCCGGGACAGGGGGCACTAATGAAAAACTGTTTTTT. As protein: CATSDSGTGGTNEKLFF.

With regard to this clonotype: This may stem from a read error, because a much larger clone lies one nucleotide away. CDR3 in amino acids: CASRPTPTNEKLSF. CDR3 DNA sequence: TGTGCCAGCCGACCGACACCAACTAATGAAAAACTGTCTTTT. The chain employs TRBV5-5 and TRBJ1-4, with D unresolved. The CDR3 length is 14 residues. In germline, CDR1 is SGHKS, CDR2 YYEKEE (reference sequence). The entire variable domain, with the rest obtained from reference TRBV5-5 and TRBJ1-4, is as follows: DAGVTQSPTHLIKTRGQQVTLRCSPISGHKSVSWYQQVLGQGPQFIFQYYEKEERGRGNFPDRFSARQFPNYSSELNVNALLLGDSALYLCASRPTPTNEKLSFGSGTQLSVL.

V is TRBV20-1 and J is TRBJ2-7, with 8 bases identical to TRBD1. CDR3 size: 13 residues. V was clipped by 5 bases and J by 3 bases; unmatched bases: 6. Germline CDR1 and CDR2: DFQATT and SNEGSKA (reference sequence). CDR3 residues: CSAPSQGDYEQYF. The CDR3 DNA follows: TGCAGTGCTCCTTCACAGGGGGACTACGAGCAGTACTTC.

This CDR3 is CATSWDRFQPQHF. The CDR3 DNA sequence: TGTGCCACCAGCTGGGACAGGTTTCAGCCCCAGCATTTT. The rearrangement links TRBV15 to TRBJ1-5, with 8 positions matching TRBD1. V trimming: 5 bases; J trimming: 6 bases; junction bases outside the gene matches: 3. Germline V gene sequence: CDR1 LNHNV, CDR2 YYDKDF (reference sequence). The CDR3 sequence is 13 residues long.

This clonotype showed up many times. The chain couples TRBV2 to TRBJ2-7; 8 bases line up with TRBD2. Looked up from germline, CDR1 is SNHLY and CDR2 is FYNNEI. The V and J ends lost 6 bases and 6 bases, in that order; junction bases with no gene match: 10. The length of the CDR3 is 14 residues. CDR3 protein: CASRDSGTSREQYF. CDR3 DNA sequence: TGTGCCAGCAGGGATAGCGGGACTAGTCGCGAGCAGTACTTC.

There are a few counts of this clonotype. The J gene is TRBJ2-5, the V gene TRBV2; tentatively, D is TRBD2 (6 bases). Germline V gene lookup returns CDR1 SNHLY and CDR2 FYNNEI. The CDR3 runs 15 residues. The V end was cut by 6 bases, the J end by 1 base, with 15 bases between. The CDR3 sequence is CASRRSGEVQETQYF. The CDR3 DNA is TGTGCCAGCAGACGTAGCGGAGAGGTCCAAGAGACCCAGTACTTC.

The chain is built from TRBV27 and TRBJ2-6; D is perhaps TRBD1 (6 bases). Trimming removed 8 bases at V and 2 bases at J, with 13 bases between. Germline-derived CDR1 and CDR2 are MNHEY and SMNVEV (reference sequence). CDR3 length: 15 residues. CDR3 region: CASGNSGAGANVLTF. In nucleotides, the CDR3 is TGTGCCAGCGGAAATTCAGGGGCTGGGGCCAACGTCCTGACTTTC.

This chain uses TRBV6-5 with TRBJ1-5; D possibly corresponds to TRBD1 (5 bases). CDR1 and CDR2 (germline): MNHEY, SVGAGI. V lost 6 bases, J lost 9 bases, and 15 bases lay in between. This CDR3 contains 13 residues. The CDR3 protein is CASSYRSLWPQHF. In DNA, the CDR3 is TGTGCCAGCAGCTACAGGAGCCTTTGGCCCCAGCATTTT.

CDR3 loop: CSVGGQGNTGELFF. The CDR3, as DNA: TGCAGCGTGGGGGGACAGGGGAACACCGGGGAGCTGTTTTTT. This chain links TRBV29-1 with TRBJ2-2, with 9 bases identical to TRBD1. The V gene end was trimmed by 6 bases and the J gene end by 1 base; junction bases not matched to a gene: 3. The CDR3 is made up of 14 amino acids. CDR1 and CDR2 (germline): SQVTM, ANQGSEA.

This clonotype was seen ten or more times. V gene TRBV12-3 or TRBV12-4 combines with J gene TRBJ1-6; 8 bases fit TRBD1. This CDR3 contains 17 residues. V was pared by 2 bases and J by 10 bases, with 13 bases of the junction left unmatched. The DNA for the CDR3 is TGTGCCAGCAGTTTAAGAACCATGACAGGGGTGGGATCACCCCTCCACTTT. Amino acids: CASSLRTMTGVGSPLHF.

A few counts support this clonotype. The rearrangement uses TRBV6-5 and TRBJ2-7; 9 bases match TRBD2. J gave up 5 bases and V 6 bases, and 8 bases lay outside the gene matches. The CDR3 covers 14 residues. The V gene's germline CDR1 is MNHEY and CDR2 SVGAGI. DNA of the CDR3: TGTGCCAGCAGCCCGGCGGGGGGGGATGACGAGCAGTACTTC. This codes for CASSPAGGDDEQYF.

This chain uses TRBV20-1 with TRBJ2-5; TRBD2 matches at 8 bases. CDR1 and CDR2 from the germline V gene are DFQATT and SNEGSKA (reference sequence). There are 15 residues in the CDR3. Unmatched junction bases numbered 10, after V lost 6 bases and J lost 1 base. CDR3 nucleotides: TGCAGTGCCCGGACAGCCGGGGGGGGCCAAGAGACCCAGTACTTC. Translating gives CSARTAGGGQETQYF.

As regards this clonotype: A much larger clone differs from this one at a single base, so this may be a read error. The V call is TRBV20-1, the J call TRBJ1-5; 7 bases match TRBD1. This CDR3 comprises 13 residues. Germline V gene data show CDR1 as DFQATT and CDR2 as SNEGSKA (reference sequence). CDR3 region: CSADRETNQSQHF. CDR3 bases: TGCAGTGCAGACAGGGAGACGAATCAGTCCCAGCATTTT.

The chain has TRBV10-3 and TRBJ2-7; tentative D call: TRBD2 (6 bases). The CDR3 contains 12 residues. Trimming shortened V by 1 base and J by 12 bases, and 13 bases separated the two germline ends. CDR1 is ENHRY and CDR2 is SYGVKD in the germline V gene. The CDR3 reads CAISEWEEEGYF. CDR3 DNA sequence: TGTGCCATCAGTGAGTGGGAGGAAGAGGGGTACTTC.

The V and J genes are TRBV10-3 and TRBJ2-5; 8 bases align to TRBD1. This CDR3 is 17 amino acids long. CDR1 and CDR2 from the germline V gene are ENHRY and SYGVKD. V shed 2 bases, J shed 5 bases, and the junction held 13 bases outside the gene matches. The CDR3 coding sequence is TGTGCCATCAGTGAGGGCCAGGGGGCGACTTGGGGCGAGACCCAGTACTTC. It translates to CAISEGQGATWGETQYF.

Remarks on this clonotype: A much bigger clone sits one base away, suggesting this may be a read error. In DNA, the CDR3 is TGCAGTGCCCAACGGGAGATCCCGCCCTGCGAGCAGTACTTC. It yields the protein CSAQREIPPCEQYF. The gene calls are TRBV20-1 and TRBJ2-7; D may be TRBD2 (6 bases). Trimming removed 6 bases at V and 6 bases at J, with 21 bases between. Germline CDR1 is DFQATT and CDR2 is SNEGSKA (reference sequence). The CDR3 length is 14 residues.

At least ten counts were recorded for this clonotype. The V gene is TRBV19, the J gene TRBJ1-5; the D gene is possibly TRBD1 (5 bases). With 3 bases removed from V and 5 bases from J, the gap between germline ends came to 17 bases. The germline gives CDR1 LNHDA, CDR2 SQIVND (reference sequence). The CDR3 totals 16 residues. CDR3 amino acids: CASSMRGEGFHQPQHF. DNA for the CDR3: TGTGCCAGTAGTATGCGGGGAGAGGGGTTCCATCAGCCCCAGCATTTT.

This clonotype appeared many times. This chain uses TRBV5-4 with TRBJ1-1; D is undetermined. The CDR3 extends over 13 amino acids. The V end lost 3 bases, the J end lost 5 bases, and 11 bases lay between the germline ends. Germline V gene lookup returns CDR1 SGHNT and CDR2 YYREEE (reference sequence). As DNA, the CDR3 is TGTGCCAGCAGCTGGGCCGGGGAGACTGAAGCTTTCTTT. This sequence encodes CASSWAGETEAFF.

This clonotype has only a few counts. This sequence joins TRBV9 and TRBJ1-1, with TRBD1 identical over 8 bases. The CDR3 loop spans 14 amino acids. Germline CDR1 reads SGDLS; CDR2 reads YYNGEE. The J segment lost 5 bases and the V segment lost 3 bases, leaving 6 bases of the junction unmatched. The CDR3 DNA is TGTGCCAGCAGCGGGAGACAGGGGCGGACTGAAGCTTTCTTT. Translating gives CASSGRQGRTEAFF. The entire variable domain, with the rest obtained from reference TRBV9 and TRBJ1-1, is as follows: DSGVTQTPKHLITATGQRVTLRCSPRSGDLSVYWYQQSLDQGLQFLIQYYNGEERAKGNILERFSAQQFPDLHSELNLSSLELGDSALYFCASSGRQGRTEAFFGQGTRLTVV.

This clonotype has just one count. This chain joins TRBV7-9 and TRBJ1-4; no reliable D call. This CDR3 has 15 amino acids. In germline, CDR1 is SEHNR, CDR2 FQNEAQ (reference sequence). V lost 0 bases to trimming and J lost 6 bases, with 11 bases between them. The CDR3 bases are TGTGCCAGCAGCTTAGCGGGCAGTAGCTATGAAAAACTGTTTTTT. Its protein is CASSLAGSSYEKLFF. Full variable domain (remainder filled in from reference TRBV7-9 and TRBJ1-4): DTGVSQNPRHKITKRGQNVTFRCDPISEHNRLYWYRQTLGQGPEFLTYFQNEAQLEKSRLLSDRFSAERPKGSFSTLEIQRTEQGDSAMYLCASSLAGSSYEKLFFGSGTQLSVL.

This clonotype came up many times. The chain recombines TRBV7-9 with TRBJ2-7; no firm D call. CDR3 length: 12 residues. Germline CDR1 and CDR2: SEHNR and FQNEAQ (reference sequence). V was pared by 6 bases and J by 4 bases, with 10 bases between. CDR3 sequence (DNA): TGTGCCAGCAGTGGAGAGAGATACGAGCAGTACTTC. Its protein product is CASSGERYEQYF.